A selection of T cell receptor beta chains follows, all from one sample in a study of cytomegalovirus exposure and HLA in healthy donors. Sequencing used immunoSEQ multiplex PCR; TCRdb keeps in-frame clones, though not all of them. Of around 110,000 clones in the sample, roughly 80% were seen once. Sample: PBMCs. The receptor source for this set is a man aged 25 to 40 in good health and CMV-seropositive. CDR3s include the opening cysteine and the closing phenylalanine or tryptophan. D genes are given only for firm matches. For some rows the clone size is stated as once, few or many, or as a class when expanded; others skip it.

V	J	D	size	DNA	CDR3
TRBV6-1	TRBJ1-3	TRBD1	.	TGTGCCAGCAGTGAAACAGGGGGCGCGGACACCATATATTTT	CASSETGGADTIYF
TRBV9	TRBJ1-3	.	.	TGTGCCAGCAGCACCTACAGGGAGGGTGGAAACACCATATATTTT	CASSTYREGGNTIYF
TRBV25-1	TRBJ2-2	TRBD1	few	TGTGCCAGCAGTGACCCATCGGACAGGGACACCGGGGAGCTGTTTTTT	CASSDPSDRDTGELFF
TRBV7-9	TRBJ2-5	.	once	TGTGCCAGCAGCCTCCGAACGGTCAGGGTACAAGAGACCCAGTACTTC	CASSLRTVRVQETQYF
TRBV4-1	TRBJ1-1	TRBD1	.	TGCGCCAGCAGCCATTCCACAGGGGGCATACGAAGAACTGAAGCTTTCTTT	CASSHSTGGIRRTEAFF
TRBV7-2	TRBJ2-6	.	.	TGTGCCAGCAGTCGCTATAAGGGGATCAACGTCCTGACTTTC	CASSRYKGINVLTF
TRBV2	TRBJ2-3	TRBD2	medium-sized	TGTGCCAGCGAAACCGCTAGCCAGGGACTAGTAGCCGCAGATACGCAGTATTTT	CASETASQGLVAADTQYF
TRBV7-7	TRBJ1-1	.	.	TGTGCCAGCAGCTCCGACCGGGACACTGAAGCTTTCTTT	CASSSDRDTEAFF
TRBV2	TRBJ2-2	TRBD1	.	TGTGCCAGCAGTGACCGACAGGGATCCGGGGAGCTGTTTTTT	CASSDRQGSGELFF
TRBV29-1	TRBJ2-3	TRBD1	.	TGCAGCGTTGGGGGAACCGGGACAGAGACAGATACGCAGTATTTT	CSVGGTGTETDTQYF
TRBV19	TRBJ2-5	TRBD2	.	TGTGCCAGTAGTATAGCCGATAGCGGGAGCGGTGGGGAGACCCAGTACTTC	CASSIADSGSGGETQYF
TRBV9	TRBJ1-1	.	.	TGTGCCAGCAGCGTAGGCAGGGTGAACACTGAAGCTTTCTTT	CASSVGRVNTEAFF
TRBV27	TRBJ2-1	.	.	TGTGCCAGCAGTTTCCGAGGAAGCGTCAGCGATGAGCAGTTCTTC	CASSFRGSVSDEQFF
TRBV11-2	TRBJ1-1	.	.	TGTGCCAGCAGCTTTAGTCCCGAACCGAACACTGAAGCTTTCTTT	CASSFSPEPNTEAFF
TRBV28	TRBJ1-6	TRBD1	.	TGTGCCAGCAGTTTATACTACGGGTGGGGACAGCTTAATTCACCCCTCCACTTT	CASSLYYGWGQLNSPLHF
TRBV6-1	TRBJ2-4	TRBD1	.	TGTGCCAGCAGTGAAGCCTGGACAGGGGATCTAGCCAAAAACATTCAGTACTTC	CASSEAWTGDLAKNIQYF
TRBV7-3	TRBJ2-2	TRBD2	.	TGTGCCAGCAGCTTCCCCCTTAGCGGGCGGGCCAGCACCGGGGAGCTGTTTTTT	CASSFPLSGRASTGELFF
TRBV5-4	TRBJ2-2	.	.	TGTGCCAGCAGCTTGACTAGCTCTAACACCGGGGGGCTGTTTTTT	CASSLTSSNTGGLFF
TRBV5-1	TRBJ2-3	.	.	TGCGCCAGCAGCCCCCGGACTCAACCCGCCTTAGATACGCAGTATTTT	CASSPRTQPALDTQYF
TRBV5-1	TRBJ2-5	TRBD1	.	TGCGCCAGCAGTAGCAGGGGGCAAGAGACCCAGTACTTC	CASSSRGQETQYF
TRBV10-2	TRBJ1-1	.	.	TGCGCCAGCAGTGGGACAATGAACACTGAAGCTTTCTTT	CASSGTMNTEAFF
TRBV5-4	TRBJ1-1	TRBD1	.	TGTGCCAGCAGCTTGCCGAGGACAGGGGGCACTGAAGCTTTCTTT	CASSLPRTGGTEAFF
TRBV28	TRBJ2-5	TRBD1	.	TGTGCCAGCAGTTTACCTCGGACAGGGTTAGAGACCCAGTACTTC	CASSLPRTGLETQYF
TRBV18	TRBJ2-4	.	.	TGTGCCAGCTCACCATTTATTGAGGGAGCCAAAAACATTCAGTACTTC	CASSPFIEGAKNIQYF
TRBV14	TRBJ2-6	.	.	TGTGCCATCCGAGTCTCTGGGGCCAACGTCCTGACTTTC	CAIRVSGANVLTF
TRBV11-3	TRBJ2-3	TRBD2	.	TGTGCCAGCAGCCCTGGACTAGCTAGGGATACGCAGTATTTT	CASSPGLARDTQYF
TRBV5-1	TRBJ1-3	.	.	TGCGCCAGCAGCTTGGATTTTCCGGGAGGCTTCTCTGGAAACACCATATATTTT	CASSLDFPGGFSGNTIYF
TRBV30	TRBJ2-1	.	.	TGTGCCTGGAGTCCGTCACACACTGAGCAGTTCTTC	CAWSPSHTEQFF
TRBV5-1	TRBJ1-5	TRBD1	.	TGCGCCAGCAGCCGAGATCCCCAGGGGGGAAGCAATCAGCCCCAGCATTTT	CASSRDPQGGSNQPQHF
TRBV5-5	TRBJ2-1	.	.	TGTGCCAGCAGCTTAGGGGACACCCTATACAATGAGCAGTTCTTC	CASSLGDTLYNEQFF
TRBV5-1	TRBJ2-5	.	.	TGCGCCAGCAGCCCGGGACTCGAAAGTGGGATAGAGACCCAGTACTTC	CASSPGLESGIETQYF
TRBV28	TRBJ1-5	TRBD1	.	TGTGCCAGCAGTTCTGCTTGGGGGACAGACAATCAGCCCCAGCATTTT	CASSSAWGTDNQPQHF
TRBV7-9	TRBJ2-3	.	once	TGTGCCAGCAGCACCCTTGGCGGGAGCACAGATACGCAGTATTTT	CASSTLGGSTDTQYF
TRBV4-2	TRBJ1-3	TRBD1	.	TGTGCCAGCAGCCTTACAGGGGGGTCCGGAAACACCATATATTTT	CASSLTGGSGNTIYF
TRBV5-6	TRBJ2-3	.	.	TGTGCCAGCAGCTTGTCGGCCGGGGTGAGCACAGATACGCAGTATTTT	CASSLSAGVSTDTQYF
TRBV28	TRBJ1-2	.	.	TGTGCCAGCAGTTTCAGGGACTATGGCTACACCTTC	CASSFRDYGYTF
TRBV14	TRBJ2-7	TRBD2	.	TGTGCCAGCAGCCAAGTTCTAGCGGGTCTCTACGAGCAGTACTTC	CASSQVLAGLYEQYF
TRBV5-6	TRBJ2-2	.	.	TGTGCCAGCACCGTACTCGGTACCGGGGAGCTGTTTTTT	CASTVLGTGELFF
TRBV6-5	TRBJ1-6	TRBD1	.	TGTGCCAGCAGCCGGGACAGGGATAGTTCACCCCTCCACTTT	CASSRDRDSSPLHF
TRBV28	TRBJ2-1	TRBD2	once	TGTGCCAGCAGTATATTCACGCGGGAGGGCCCGAATGAGCAGTTCTTC	CASSIFTREGPNEQFF
TRBV9	TRBJ1-2	.	.	TGTGCCAGCAGCGTAGCGGCCGGGAACTATGGCTACACCTTC	CASSVAAGNYGYTF
TRBV11-3	TRBJ2-3	.	once	TGTGCCAGCAGCTCCTTCGAGGATACGCAGTATTTT	CASSSFEDTQYF
TRBV7-3	TRBJ2-3	.	.	TGTGCCAGCAGTTCGGGACTCCTGGCGGGTGATCAGTATTTT	CASSSGLLAGDQYF
TRBV4-2	TRBJ2-3	TRBD2	.	TGTGCCAGCAGCCGCCTGGGACTAGCGGGCACAGATACGCAGTATTTT	CASSRLGLAGTDTQYF
TRBV11-2	TRBJ2-7	TRBD1	once	TGTGCCAGCAGCTTAGGTCCCGGGACAGGGGCCGAGCAGTACTTC	CASSLGPGTGAEQYF
TRBV4-1	TRBJ2-5	TRBD2	.	TGCGCCAGCAGCCTTAAAGGGCGGGGGGGTAGGGAGGCCCAGTACTTC	CASSLKGRGGREAQYF
TRBV6-5	TRBJ2-2	TRBD1	.	TGTGCCAGCAGGAAGCAGGGGGCCGGCGGGGAGCTGTTTTTT	CASRKQGAGGELFF
TRBV15	TRBJ2-5	.	.	TGTGCCACCAGCAGGAGGTTCGGAGAGACCCAGTACTTC	CATSRRFGETQYF
TRBV9	TRBJ1-2	.	.	TGTGCCAGCAGCGTAGGTTTGAGGACAGAGGGCTATGGCTACACCTTC	CASSVGLRTEGYGYTF
TRBV6-1	TRBJ1-1	.	.	TGTGCCAGCAGAAGCCTGTCGGACACTGAAGCTTTCTTT	CASRSLSDTEAFF
TRBV23-1	TRBJ1-6	.	.	TGCGCCAGCAGTCAAATCCCCCGACGACACGTCCCCCCGACGCCGAATTCACCCCTCCACTTT	CASSQIPRRHVPPTPNSPLHF
TRBV7-8	TRBJ1-5	.	.	TGTGCCAGCAGCACCCGCGGCAATCAGCCCCAGCATTTT	CASSTRGNQPQHF